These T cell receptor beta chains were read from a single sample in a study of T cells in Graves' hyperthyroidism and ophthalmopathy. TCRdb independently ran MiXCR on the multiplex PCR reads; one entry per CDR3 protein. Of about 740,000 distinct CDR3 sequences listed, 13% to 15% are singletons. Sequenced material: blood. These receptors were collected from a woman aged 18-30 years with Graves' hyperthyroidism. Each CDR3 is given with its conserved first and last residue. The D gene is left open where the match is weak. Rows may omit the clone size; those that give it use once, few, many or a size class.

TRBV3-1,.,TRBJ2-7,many,TGTGCCAGCAGCCAAGATGGCGGCACCTACGAGCAGTACTTC,CASSQDGGTYEQYF
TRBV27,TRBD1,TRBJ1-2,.,TGTGCCAGCAGTTTATGGGACAGGGGCTATGGCTACACCTTC,CASSLWDRGYGYTF
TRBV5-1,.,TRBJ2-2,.,TGCGCCAGCAGCTTGCCCGGGGCCGGGGACACCGGGGAGCTGTTTTTT,CASSLPGAGDTGELFF
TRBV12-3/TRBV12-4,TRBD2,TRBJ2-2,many,TGTGCCAGCAGTTTACCCGGGACTAGTTTGGGAGCCGGGGAGCTGTTTTTT,CASSLPGTSLGAGELFF
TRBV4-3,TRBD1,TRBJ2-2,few,TGCGCCAGCAGCCAAGGGAGGACAGGGACCGGGGAGCTGTTTTTT,CASSQGRTGTGELFF
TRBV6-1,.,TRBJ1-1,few,TGTGCCAGCAGGCTAACAGCAGTGAACACTGAAGCTTTCTTT,CASRLTAVNTEAFF
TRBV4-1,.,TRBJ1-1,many,TGCGCCAGCAGCCAAGGGTTCACTGAAGCTTTCTTT,CASSQGFTEAFF
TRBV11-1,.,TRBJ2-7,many,TGTGCCAGCAGCTTAGGATTTAGCGGACCGAGCTCCTACGAGCAGTACTTC,CASSLGFSGPSSYEQYF
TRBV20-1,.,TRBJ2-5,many,TGCAGTGCCCCCGGGAGAGGGGGGAACCAAGAGACCCAGTACTTC,CSAPGRGGNQETQYF
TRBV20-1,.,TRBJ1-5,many,TGCAGTGCTAGCAGGGTTGGGCAGCCCCAGCATTTT,CSASRVGQPQHF
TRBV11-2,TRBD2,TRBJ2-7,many,TGTGCCAGCAACGGACTAGCGGAGTCCTACGAGCAGTACTTC,CASNGLAESYEQYF
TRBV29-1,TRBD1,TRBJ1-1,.,TGCAGCGCCTTCCCGCCGACAGGGCTCAACCAGAACACTGAAGCTTTCTTT,CSAFPPTGLNQNTEAFF
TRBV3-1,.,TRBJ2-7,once,TGTGCCAGCCGAGTGCGGGATGGCGAGCAGTACTTC,CASRVRDGEQYF
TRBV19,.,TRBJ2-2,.,TGTGCCAGTAGGACACACAGGACCGGGGAGCTGTTTTTT,CASRTHRTGELFF
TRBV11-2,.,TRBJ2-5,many,TGTGCCAGCAGCTTAGTGGCAACGAAAGAGACCCAGTACTTC,CASSLVATKETQYF
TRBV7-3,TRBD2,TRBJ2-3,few,TGTGCCAGCAGCTTAATTCCTGGGACTAGCGGGAGCACAGATACGCAGTATTTT,CASSLIPGTSGSTDTQYF
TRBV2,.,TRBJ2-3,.,TGTGCCACCAGTGACCCTACTCCTAGGGGCACAGATACGCAGTATTTT,CATSDPTPRGTDTQYF
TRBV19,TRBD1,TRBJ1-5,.,TGTGCCAGTAGTATAGGGACAGGGGGGGGTAATCAGCCCCAGCATTTT,CASSIGTGGGNQPQHF
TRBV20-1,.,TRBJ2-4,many,TGCAGTGCTTTTTCCAGTGCATCCGTGGCCAAAAACATTCAGTACTTC,CSAFSSASVAKNIQYF
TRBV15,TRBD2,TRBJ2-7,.,TGTGCCACCAGCTATAAAGGCGGGGGTCTGAGGGAGCAGTACTTC,CATSYKGGGLREQYF
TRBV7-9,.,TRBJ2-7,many,TGTGCCAGCAGCTCTGGGCGGGCAACCTACGAGCAGTACTTC,CASSSGRATYEQYF
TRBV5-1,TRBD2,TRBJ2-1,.,TGCGCCAGCAGCGCAACTTTAGCGGGAACTGCTTCTGAGCAGTTCTTC,CASSATLAGTASEQFF
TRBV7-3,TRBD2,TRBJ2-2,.,TGTGCCAGCAGCCCCCGGACTAGCGGGAGCGCGGGGGAGCTGTTTTTT,CASSPRTSGSAGELFF
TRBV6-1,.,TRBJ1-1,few,TGTGCCAGCAGTGAAACGGCAGCGAGTGAAGCTTTCTTT,CASSETAASEAFF
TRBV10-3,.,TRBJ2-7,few,TGTGCCATCAGTGAGACAAAGGGCAATTACGAGCAGTACTTC,CAISETKGNYEQYF
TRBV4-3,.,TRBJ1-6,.,TGCGCCAGCAGCCATGGACAGATCAATTCACCCCTCCACTTT,CASSHGQINSPLHF
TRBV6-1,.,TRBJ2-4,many,TGTGCCAGCCTGCCGACCAAACCACTTCAGTACTTC,CASLPTKPLQYF
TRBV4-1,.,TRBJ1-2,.,TGCGCCAGCAGCCGACTCCCACCCAGGAACTATGGCTACACCTTC,CASSRLPPRNYGYTF
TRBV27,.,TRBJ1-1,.,TGTGCCAGCAGTTTTGGACTACTTAGCACTGAAGCTTTCTTT,CASSFGLLSTEAFF
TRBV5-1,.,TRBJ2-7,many,TGCGCCAGCAGCTTGCTAGGGATCGGGGCGTACGAGCAGTACTTC,CASSLLGIGAYEQYF
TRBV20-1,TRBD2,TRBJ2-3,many,TGCAGTGCTAGAGGGTCTAGCGGACGCACAGATACGCAGTATTTT,CSARGSSGRTDTQYF
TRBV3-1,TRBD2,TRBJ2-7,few,TGTGCCAGCAGCCCTCGGACTAGCGTCCGAGGGCCCATTTGGTACGAGCAGTACTTC,CASSPRTSVRGPIWYEQYF
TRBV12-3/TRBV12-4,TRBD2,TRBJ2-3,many,TGTGCCAGCAGTTTCTTGGCTAGCGGGCCTCTTGGGACAGATACGCAGTATTTT,CASSFLASGPLGTDTQYF
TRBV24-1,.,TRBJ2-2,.,TGTGCCACCAGTGATTCCCGGGACCCATCGTCCGGGGAGCTGTTTTTT,CATSDSRDPSSGELFF
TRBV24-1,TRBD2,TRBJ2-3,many,TGTGCCACCAGTGATTCAGCGGGAGTAGCGGATACGCAGTATTTT,CATSDSAGVADTQYF
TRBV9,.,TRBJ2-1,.,TGTGCCAGCAGCGTAGAAGGGAATCCGAATGAGCAGTTCTTC,CASSVEGNPNEQFF
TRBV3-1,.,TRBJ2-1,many,TGTGCCAGCAGCCAAGATGTTACGAATGAGCAGTTCTTC,CASSQDVTNEQFF
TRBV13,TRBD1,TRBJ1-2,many,TGTGCCAGCAGCTTTGGGACAGGGGGCGGGTATGGCTACACCTTC,CASSFGTGGGYGYTF
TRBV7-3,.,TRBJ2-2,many,TGTGCCAGCAGCAGAACTAGGGACACCGGGGAGCTGTTTTTT,CASSRTRDTGELFF
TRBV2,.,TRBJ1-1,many,TGTGCCAGCAGTGAGAAGGGAGCTGAAGCTTTCTTT,CASSEKGAEAFF
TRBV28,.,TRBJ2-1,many,TGTGCCAGCAGTTCCCCGGGCCAGGTCTACAATGAGCAGTTCTTC,CASSSPGQVYNEQFF
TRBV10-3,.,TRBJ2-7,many,TGTGCCATCAGTGAAAGGGACTACGAGCAGTACTTC,CAISERDYEQYF
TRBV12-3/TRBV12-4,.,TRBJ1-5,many,TGTGCCAGCAGTCTCGGGGGGCGGAAGGGACAGCCCCAGCATTTT,CASSLGGRKGQPQHF
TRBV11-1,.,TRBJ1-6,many,TGTGCCAGCAGCTCCATTGGGGCTTCACCCCTCCACTTT,CASSSIGASPLHF
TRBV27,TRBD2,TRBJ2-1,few,TGTGCCAGCAGTCAGACTAGCGGGAACTACAGGTACAATGAGCAGTTCTTC,CASSQTSGNYRYNEQFF
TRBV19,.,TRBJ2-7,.,TGTGCCAGTAGTATAACCCCCTCGGAGGTTTACGAGCAGTACTTC,CASSITPSEVYEQYF
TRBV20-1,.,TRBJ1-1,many,TGCAGTGCTAGACTGGGCACTGAAGCTTTCTTT,CSARLGTEAFF
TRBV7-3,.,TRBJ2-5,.,TGTGCCAGCAGCTTAATGGGGGGAACCCAAGAGACCCAGTACTTC,CASSLMGGTQETQYF
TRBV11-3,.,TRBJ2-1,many,TGTGCCAGCAGCATAAATAGCAATGAGCAGTTCTTC,CASSINSNEQFF
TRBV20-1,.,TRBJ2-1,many,TGCAGTGCTAGCAAGGGATACAATGAGCAGTTCTTC,CSASKGYNEQFF
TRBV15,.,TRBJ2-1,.,TGTGCCACCAGCAGAGATAGGCTTTTCTACAATGAGCAGTTCTTC,CATSRDRLFYNEQFF
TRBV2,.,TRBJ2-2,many,TGTGCCAGCAAAGAGGGGATCGGAACCGGGGAGCTGTTTTTT,CASKEGIGTGELFF
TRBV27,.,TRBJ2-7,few,TGTGCCAGCAGTTTGGCGTCGGAGGACGAGCAGTACTTC,CASSLASEDEQYF